Below, one T cell receptor beta chain is given with its context. The antigen is unknown. This sample is drawn from a study of graft-versus-host responses after intestinal transplantation. Whole-study findings and limits: Declines in HvG clones occurring early post-transplant were associated with peak circulating GvH clone levels.

The CDR3 is 15 residues long. Germline CDR1 SEHNR, CDR2 FQNEAQ (reference sequence). V lost 1 base, J lost 0 bases, and 9 bases lay in between. Grafts had their tissue processed, releasing intraepithelial and lamina propria lymphocytes. Sequencing used immunoSEQ multiplex PCR; TCRdb keeps in-frame clones, though not all of them. The profile shows about 15,000 clones, 74% of them singletons. The sequences come from ileum tissue, collected 14 days after transplant. The chain has TRBV7-9 and TRBJ1-1; the D gene is possibly TRBD1 (5 bases). This TCR came from a human patient who received an intestinal transplant, so some T cells may come from the graft donor. In DNA, the CDR3 is TGTGCCAGCAGCTTAGTAACAGGCGTGAACACTGAAGCTTTCTTT. It encodes CASSLVTGVNTEAFF.